This TCR beta chain was obtained from a study of cytomegalovirus exposure and HLA in healthy donors. Assay: immunoSEQ multiplex PCR; the TCRdb copy retains only in-frame clones and omits some. Among under 150,000 clones listed, more than 75% were seen once. The sample consisted of PBMCs. This clonotype was sampled from a young woman in good health and CMV-seropositive.

The CDR3 DNA sequence: TGTGCCAGCAGCGTAGGGGCGGGAGAGCCTGGGGAGACCCAGTACTTC. The encoded protein is CASSVGAGEPGETQYF. This chain uses TRBV9 with TRBJ2-5; the match to TRBD2 covers 7 bases. With V trimmed by 0 bases and J by 5 bases, 10 bases remained unmatched. The CDR3 sequence is 16 residues long. The germline CDR1 and CDR2 sequences are SGDLS and YYNGEE.